This is a list of T cell receptor beta chains from one sample in a study of blood T cell repertoires in COVID-19. Using immunoSEQ multiplex PCR, the repertoire was profiled, and TCRdb retains in-frame clones only, with some absent. The sample holds around 37,000 clones, roughly 89% seen once. Sequencing was performed on peripheral blood. The source of these receptors is a man aged 55-75 years with active or convalescent COVID-19. Both conserved end residues are part of each CDR3. D genes are given only for firm matches. The size entry is marked missing in some rows and otherwise reads once, few, many or a size class.

j_gene,abundance,v_gene,len,d_gene,CDR3nt,CDR3aa
TRBJ1-1,.,TRBV11-3,12,.,TGTGCCAGCAGCGGCCACAGCTCTGAAGCTTTCTTT,CASSGHSSEAFF
TRBJ2-7,.,TRBV5-8,13,.,TGTGCCAGCAGCCGCACAGGGAACTACGAGCAGTACTTC,CASSRTGNYEQYF
TRBJ1-1,.,TRBV18,13,TRBD1,TGTGCCAGCTATGAGGACAGGGGAACTGAAGCTTTCTTT,CASYEDRGTEAFF
TRBJ2-4,.,TRBV4-1,18,TRBD1,TGCGCCAGCAGCCAAGGGAGACAGGGATTGGTAGCCAAAAACATTCAGTACTTC,CASSQGRQGLVAKNIQYF
TRBJ2-7,.,TRBV6-2/TRBV6-3,17,TRBD2,TGTGCCAGCAGTCCCGCTTCGGTGGCAGCGGGAGTTTACGAGCAGTACTTC,CASSPASVAAGVYEQYF
TRBJ2-3,.,TRBV3-1/TRBV3-2,18,TRBD2,TGTGCCAGCAGCCAAGAGCCCACGACTAGCGGGGGGACAGATACGCAGTATTTT,CASSQEPTTSGGTDTQYF
TRBJ1-1,once,TRBV5-1,15,TRBD1,TGCGCCAGCAGCTCGACGGGACAGACGAACACTGAAGCTTTCTTT,CASSSTGQTNTEAFF
TRBJ2-7,.,TRBV7-2,14,.,TGTGCCAGCAGCTCCATAGCGGAGGGGTACGAGCAGTACTTC,CASSSIAEGYEQYF
TRBJ2-2,.,TRBV11-2,15,.,TGTGCCAGCAGCTTCCAGGGAGGGAACACCGGGGAGCTGTTTTTT,CASSFQGGNTGELFF
TRBJ2-7,.,TRBV4-1,15,TRBD1,TGCGCCAGCAACGTGGACCGGGACAGGGGGTACGAGCAGTACTTC,CASNVDRDRGYEQYF
TRBJ1-6,once,TRBV27,15,TRBD1,TGTGCCAGCAGAACGTGGGACAGCCCAAATTCACCCCTCCACTTT,CASRTWDSPNSPLHF
TRBJ2-2,few,TRBV11-2,16,.,TGTGCCAGCACCCCCGGGGAAGGGGGATGGACCGGGGAGCTGTTTTTT,CASTPGEGGWTGELFF
TRBJ2-3,.,TRBV5-4,12,.,TGTGCCAGCAGCCGAACAGGCGATACGCAGTATTTT,CASSRTGDTQYF
TRBJ1-2,.,TRBV6-5,14,.,TGTGCCAGCAGTCCCATCAGGGGAGTCTATGGCTACACCTTC,CASSPIRGVYGYTF
TRBJ1-2,.,TRBV28,15,.,TGTGCCAGCAGTTTAACCCCCCCAGGGCTCTATGGCTACACCTTC,CASSLTPPGLYGYTF
TRBJ2-1,.,TRBV27,15,.,TGTGCCAGCAGTTTATTAGGGGCGGTTTACAATGAGCAGTTCTTC,CASSLLGAVYNEQFF
TRBJ2-7,.,TRBV5-5,15,TRBD2,TGTGCCAGCAGCTTCGGGACTAGCGGAACCTACGAGCAGTACTTC,CASSFGTSGTYEQYF
TRBJ2-1,.,TRBV28,16,.,TGTGCCAGCAGCTTCCGAAGAGGCAGCTCCTACAATGAGCAGTTCTTC,CASSFRRGSSYNEQFF
TRBJ1-5,few,TRBV4-1,15,TRBD1,TGCGCCAGCTCACACCCGGGACAGGGTAATCAGCCCCAGCATTTT,CASSHPGQGNQPQHF
TRBJ1-4,.,TRBV27,16,.,TGTGCCAGCAGTTTATTTTCCCCACACCGTAATGAAAAACTGTTTTTT,CASSLFSPHRNEKLFF
TRBJ2-7,.,TRBV18,13,.,TGTGCCAGCTCACCGGAGGGCTCCTACGAGCAGTACTTC,CASSPEGSYEQYF
TRBJ2-3,few,TRBV7-2,14,.,TGTGCCAGCAGCTTAGGTCTCTCCCCCGATACGCAGTATTTT,CASSLGLSPDTQYF
TRBJ2-7,.,TRBV6-5,13,.,TGTGCCAGCAGTCTCGACTACTCCTACGAGCAGTACTTC,CASSLDYSYEQYF
TRBJ2-7,few,TRBV7-8,16,.,TGTGCCAGCAGCTCCCGTCGGGGAAGGGGGTCCTACGAGCAGTACTTC,CASSSRRGRGSYEQYF
TRBJ2-1,.,TRBV24-1,15,TRBD2,TGTGCCACCAGTGATTATTGGCGGGGGGGCAATGAGCAGTTCTTC,CATSDYWRGGNEQFF
TRBJ2-1,.,TRBV4-3,14,.,TGCGCCAGCAGCCATGGAGACAGCTCTCCACAGCAGTTCTTC,CASSHGDSSPQQFF
TRBJ2-7,.,TRBV9,15,TRBD1,TGTGCCAGCAGCGTATCACAGGGGTGGAACTACGAGCAGTACTTC,CASSVSQGWNYEQYF
TRBJ2-7,.,TRBV29-1,13,TRBD2,TGCAGCGTTGTCAGGTCTAGCGGATACGAGCAGTACTTC,CSVVRSSGYEQYF
TRBJ2-7,.,TRBV7-8,17,TRBD1,TGTGCCAGCAGCTTAGCGAATCCGGGACAGGGCCCCTACGAGCAGTACTTC,CASSLANPGQGPYEQYF
TRBJ2-7,.,TRBV3-1/TRBV3-2,16,TRBD2,TGTGCCAGCAGCCAAGATCGTGCGGGAGCGACCTACGAGCAGTACTTC,CASSQDRAGATYEQYF
TRBJ2-7,once,TRBV28,14,.,TGTGCCAGCATCGTATCGGGGACAACCTACGAGCAGTACTTC,CASIVSGTTYEQYF
TRBJ2-1,.,TRBV7-2,15,.,TGTGCCAGCAGCCCAGGACTGCGGGCTTACAATGAGCAGTTCTTC,CASSPGLRAYNEQFF
TRBJ1-6,.,TRBV6-5,14,.,TGTGCCAGCAGGTATCAGGGAATAGAATCACCCCTCCACTTT,CASRYQGIESPLHF
TRBJ1-3,few,TRBV5-4,12,.,TGTGCCCCCCCCGGGGATGGAAACACCATATATTTT,CAPPGDGNTIYF
TRBJ2-7,.,TRBV28,15,TRBD1,TGTGCCAGCAGTTTATCGGCTGGACAGGGCTACGAGCAGTACTTC,CASSLSAGQGYEQYF
TRBJ1-3,.,TRBV28,14,.,TGTGCCAGCAGCCCCAGACTGTCTGGAAACACCATATATTTT,CASSPRLSGNTIYF
TRBJ2-2,.,TRBV5-1,13,.,TGCGCCAGCAGCCCGCCCAGGGCCGGGGAGCTGTTTTTT,CASSPPRAGELFF
TRBJ2-2,.,TRBV5-4,14,.,TGTGCCAGCAGCTTGGCGAGAGGCTCCGGGGAGCTGTTTTTT,CASSLARGSGELFF
TRBJ2-2,.,TRBV5-5,13,TRBD1,TGTGCCAGCAGCTTGGAGCCCCCAGGGGGCTCGTTTTTT,CASSLEPPGGSFF
TRBJ2-1,.,TRBV27,14,TRBD2,TGTGCCACCCGGGAGGTGTTAAACGACAATGAGCAGTTCTTC,CATREVLNDNEQFF
TRBJ2-5,.,TRBV7-8,15,.,TGTGCCAGCAGCTTGGGAGATCGGGGCCAAGAGACCCAGTACTTC,CASSLGDRGQETQYF
TRBJ2-3,.,TRBV12-3/TRBV12-4,12,.,TGTGCCAGCAGCCGAACAGAGTGGGCGCAGTATTTT,CASSRTEWAQYF
TRBJ2-5,.,TRBV6-7,15,.,TGTGCCAGCAGTCCGCGGACCGGGAGAGGAGAGACCCAGTACTTC,CASSPRTGRGETQYF
TRBJ2-7,.,TRBV6-5,12,.,TGTGCCAGCCGGGACACTCGTCACGAGCAGTACTTC,CASRDTRHEQYF
TRBJ2-7,.,TRBV3-1/TRBV3-2,14,TRBD1,TGTGCCAGCAGCCAGGACAGGAGCTCCTACGAGCAGTACTTC,CASSQDRSSYEQYF
TRBJ1-2,few,TRBV19,12,.,TGTGCCAGTAGTATTGGACTCCTAGGCTACACCTTC,CASSIGLLGYTF
TRBJ2-1,.,TRBV9,14,.,TGTGCCAGCAGCCCACAGACTAGTTTGGGTGAGCAGTTCTTC,CASSPQTSLGEQFF
TRBJ2-7,.,TRBV5-4,15,.,TGTGCCAGCAGCTTGATGGCTAGCGCCTCCTACGAGCAGTACTTC,CASSLMASASYEQYF
TRBJ2-7,once,TRBV10-3,11,.,TGTGCCATCATGGCAATCCACGAGCAGTACTTC,CAIMAIHEQYF
TRBJ2-1,.,TRBV5-1,14,TRBD2,TGCGCCAGCAGCTCGGGACTAGAGAACAATGAGCAGTTCTTC,CASSSGLENNEQFF
TRBJ1-4,.,TRBV2,13,TRBD1,TGTGCCAGCAGTATCCGACAGGGCGAAAAACTGTTTTTT,CASSIRQGEKLFF
TRBJ2-5,.,TRBV7-6,12,.,TGTGCCAGCAGCTTAGGCTACGAGACCCAGTACTTC,CASSLGYETQYF
TRBJ2-1,.,TRBV24-1,17,TRBD1,TGTGCCACCAGTGATTTAGGCCAGGGACAGAGATACAATGAGCAGTTCTTC,CATSDLGQGQRYNEQFF
TRBJ1-6,.,TRBV7-2,15,TRBD1,TGTGCCAGCAGCTCCCAGACAGGGGTAGGATCACCCCTCCACTTT,CASSSQTGVGSPLHF
TRBJ1-5,.,TRBV30,15,.,TGTGCCTGGAGTAGTGGGCAGTTTAGCAATCAGCCCCAGCATTTT,CAWSSGQFSNQPQHF
TRBJ1-1,few,TRBV7-9,13,.,TGTGCCAGCAGCTTACAGGGGAACACTGAAGCTTTCTTT,CASSLQGNTEAFF
TRBJ2-7,.,TRBV19,15,TRBD1,TGTGCCAGTAGTAGCCGGGGACAGCCCCCCTACGAGCAGTACTTC,CASSSRGQPPYEQYF
TRBJ1-1,once,TRBV2,14,.,TGTGCCAGCAGTGAGTCCCGATCGGGCACTGAAGCTTTCTTT,CASSESRSGTEAFF